This paragraph covers one T cell receptor (beta chain) sequence. Antigen unknown. These data belong to a study of cytomegalovirus exposure and HLA in healthy donors. The ends were cut back, 4 bases at V and 0 bases at J, with 17 bases in the middle. The germline V gene encodes CDR1 SGHKS and CDR2 YYEKEE (reference sequence). The CDR3 is made up of 18 amino acids. Findings and limits, study-wide: It was 150 or so TCR beta chains that were listed as cytomegalovirus-associated.

The PCR ran on 60 Vbeta and 13 Jbeta primers. The assay was immunoSEQ multiplex PCR, and TCRdb's table has in-frame clones only and misses some. The sample yields fewer than 140,000 clones, roughly 74% seen once. The clonotype was recovered from a man aged 40-50 years in good health and CMV-seronegative. The chain recombines TRBV5-5 with TRBJ1-6; D might be TRBD1 (6 bases). Material: PBMCs. The CDR3 loop reads CASSPRGGPSSYNSPLHF. In DNA form, the CDR3 reads TGTGCCAGCAGCCCGAGGGGGGGGCCGAGCTCCTATAATTCACCCCTCCACTTT. Based on the CDR3 plus reference TRBV5-5 and TRBJ1-6, the full variable domain is DAGVTQSPTHLIKTRGQQVTLRCSPISGHKSVSWYQQVLGQGPQFIFQYYEKEERGRGNFPDRFSARQFPNYSSELNVNALLLGDSALYLCASSPRGGPSSYNSPLHFGNGTRLTVT.